Presented here are 24 T cell receptor beta chains from one specimen sequenced in a study of blood T cell repertoires in COVID-19. Clones were sequenced by immunoSEQ multiplex PCR, and TCRdb holds only the in-frame ones, with some missing. The profile shows fewer than 350,000 clones, 75% to 90% of them singletons. Sequencing used PBMCs or T cells enriched from blood (not recorded which). Receptor source: a woman between 50 and 59 years old who had recovered from COVID-19.

The chain has TRBV5-1 and TRBJ2-5; weak D call: TRBD1 (6 bases). CDR3 length equals 16 residues. Germline V gene sequence: CDR1 SGHRS, CDR2 YFSETQ. The ends were cut back, 4 bases at V and 2 bases at J, with 18 bases in the middle. In DNA form, the CDR3 reads TGCGCCAGCAGCACCTCAGGGGTAGCCTCGCAAGAGACCCAGTACTTC. Its protein is CASSTSGVASQETQYF.

V usage is TRBV29-1 and J usage is TRBJ1-2; D call uncertain. Germline V lookup: CDR1 SQVTM, CDR2 ANQGSEA. Trimming took 4 bases from V and 5 from J, leaving 14 bases between them. The CDR3 is 13 residues long. This CDR3 is CSVVLLSGYGYTF. Here the CDR3 DNA reads TGCAGCGTTGTTCTGCTATCGGGATATGGCTACACCTTC. Combining the CDR3 with reference TRBV29-1 and TRBJ1-2 gives the whole variable domain SAVISQKPSRDICQRGTSLTIQCQVDSQVTMMFWYRQQPGQSLTLIATANQGSEATYESGFVIDKFPISRPNLTFSTLTVSNMSPEDSSIYLCSVVLLSGYGYTFGSGTRLTVV.

The chain combines TRBV19 with TRBJ2-5, with 8 bases identical to TRBD1. This CDR3 is built from 15 residues. Trimming took 1 base from V and 0 from J; bases not matched to a gene: 1. CDR1 LNHDA and CDR2 SQIVND come from the germline V gene (reference sequence). CDR3 DNA sequence: TGTGCCAGTAGTATAGGGACAGGGAACCAAGAGACCCAGTACTTC. This translates into CASSIGTGNQETQYF.

This sequence joins TRBV27 and TRBJ2-7, with 8 bases fitting TRBD1. Per germline, CDR1 MNHEY and CDR2 SMNVEV (reference sequence). The junction had 16 bases not matched to a gene; V was cut back by 8 bases and J by 7 bases. CDR3 length equals 15 residues. This CDR3 reads CASRLSRTGTGEQYF. The CDR3 nucleotides are TGTGCCAGCCGCCTTTCAAGGACAGGGACGGGGGAGCAGTACTTC.

The V call is TRBV7-9, the J call TRBJ1-3; no reliable D call. Germline loops: CDR1 SEHNR, CDR2 FQNEAQ (reference sequence). V was trimmed by 5 bases and J by 2 bases, leaving 13 bases between them. The CDR3 has 15 amino acids. The CDR3 nucleotides read TGTGCCAGCAGCGGCATGGGAGCGCCTGGAAACACCATATATTTT. Protein: CASSGMGAPGNTIYF.

A few counts support this clone. CDR3 region: CASSFTQGLGNEQFF. The CDR3 DNA reads as TGTGCCAGCAGTTTCACCCAGGGTCTGGGTAATGAGCAGTTCTTC. The chain uses TRBV27 and TRBJ2-1, with D possibly matching TRBD1 (5 bases). Germline CDR1 MNHEY, CDR2 SMNVEV (reference sequence). This CDR3 spans 15 amino acids. V shed 3 bases and J shed 7 bases, with 16 bases lying between them.

V is TRBV30 and J is TRBJ2-5, with TRBD2 identical over 7 bases. Germline-derived CDR1 and CDR2 are GTSNPN and SVGIG (reference sequence). After removal of 3 bases from V and 5 bases from J, the junction contained 6 bases not matched to a gene. The CDR3 is made up of 13 amino acids. The CDR3 is CAWRFRGVETQYF. CDR3 sequence (DNA): TGTGCCTGGAGGTTTCGGGGGGTCGAGACCCAGTACTTC.

The rearrangement uses TRBV4-2 and TRBJ1-4, with 7 positions matching TRBD1. Germline CDR1 reads LGHNA; CDR2 reads YNFKEQ. CDR3 length equals 18 residues. The J segment lost 4 bases and the V segment lost 0 bases, leaving 11 bases of the junction unmatched. As DNA, the CDR3 is TGTGCCAGCAGCCAAGAAGGTGGATCGACAGGGAGTAATGAAAAACTGTTTTTT. This encodes CASSQEGGSTGSNEKLFF.

The chain recombines TRBV11-3 with TRBJ1-1; D is unresolved. The CDR3 has 15 amino acids. CDR1 and CDR2 from the germline V gene are SGHNT and YENEEA. Trimming removed 1 base from V and 0 bases from J, with 9 bases in between. CDR3 coding DNA: TGTGCCAGCAGCTTAGTTCCCCGGGTGAACACTGAAGCTTTCTTT. Its translation is CASSLVPRVNTEAFF.

The rearrangement links TRBV5-1 to TRBJ2-3, with a weak D call TRBD2 (7 bases). With 0 bases removed from V and 0 bases from J, the gap between germline ends came to 14 bases. The CDR3 has 17 residues. Looked up from germline, CDR1 is SGHRS and CDR2 is YFSETQ. The CDR3 sequence is CASSLAGGGPSTDTQYF. The DNA for the CDR3 is TGCGCCAGCAGCTTGGCGGGGGGCGGACCTAGCACAGATACGCAGTATTTT.

This clone was seen a handful of times. The chain has TRBV2 and TRBJ1-2; 8 nucleotides agree with TRBD1. The CDR3 extends over 14 amino acids. Trimming removed 6 bases from V and 5 bases from J; junction bases left unmatched: 8. The germline V gene has CDR1 SNHLY and CDR2 FYNNEI. CDR3 sequence: CASSGQGSGYGYTF. DNA for the CDR3: TGTGCCAGCAGCGGACAGGGTTCAGGGTATGGCTACACCTTC.

This clone came up a few times. The V and J genes are TRBV10-1 and TRBJ2-3, with TRBD2 identical over 10 bases. There are 14 residues in the CDR3. Germline CDR1 is WNHNN and CDR2 is SYGVQD (reference sequence). The junction had 5 bases not matched to a gene; V was cut back by 6 bases and J by 5 bases. CDR3 in DNA: TGCGCCAGCAGCCTTAGCGGGGGGCTAGATACGCAGTATTTT. As protein: CASSLSGGLDTQYF.

This clone was counted between two and nine times. The chain couples TRBV4-3 to TRBJ2-3; 13 bases match TRBD2. Germline CDR1 is LGHNA and CDR2 is YSLEER. The V segment lost 1 base and the J segment 4 bases; nucleotides outside the gene matches: 2. The CDR3 consists of 16 residues. CDR3 amino acids: CASSQGTSGGADTQYF. Written as DNA, the CDR3 is TGCGCCAGCAGCCAAGGGACTAGCGGGGGAGCAGATACGCAGTATTTT.

This rearrangement joins TRBV7-2 to TRBJ1-2, with D possibly being TRBD1 (6 bases). V was pared by 5 bases and J by 9 bases, with 25 bases between. Germline V gene data show CDR1 as SGHTA and CDR2 as FQGNSA. The CDR3 is 16 amino acids. The CDR3: CASSPEGVGTQDRYTF. CDR3 nucleotide sequence: TGTGCCAGCAGCCCAGAGGGGGTGGGGACGCAGGATCGCTACACCTTC.

The CDR3 nucleotides read TGTGCCAGCGGACTTGGGACAGGGGTGTTCCCCGGGGAGCTGTTTTTT. This encodes CASGLGTGVFPGELFF. This chain links TRBV5-4 with TRBJ2-2, with 10 bases that match TRBD1. The CDR3 extends over 16 amino acids. CDR1 and CDR2 (germline): SGHNT, YYREEE (reference sequence). V lost 7 bases, J lost 6 bases, and 12 bases stayed unmatched.

This clone has at least ten counts. J is TRBJ1-5 and V is TRBV30; a possible D gene is TRBD1 (5 bases). Trimming left V 2 bases short and J 7 bases short, with 15 bases between. Germline V lookup: CDR1 GTSNPN, CDR2 SVGIG (reference sequence). This CDR3 is 14 amino acids long. The CDR3 sequence: CAWSLLIRGQPQHF. The CDR3 region has the DNA TGTGCCTGGAGTCTCCTTATACGGGGGCAGCCCCAGCATTTT. Full variable domain (missing parts from reference TRBV30 and TRBJ1-5): SQTIHQWPATLVQPVGSPLSLECTVEGTSNPNLYWYRQAAGRGLQLLFYSVGIGQISSEVPQNLSASRPQDRQFILSSKKLLLSDSGFYLCAWSLLIRGQPQHFGDGTRLSIL.

In DNA form, the CDR3 reads TGTGCCTGGAGATCCCCAGGTTCCTCCTACGAGCAGTACTTC. Protein sequence: CAWRSPGSSYEQYF. The chain combines TRBV30 with TRBJ2-7, with no clear D. CDR1 is GTSNPN and CDR2 is SVGIG in the germline V gene (reference sequence). This CDR3 has 14 residues. Trimming took off 3 bases at V and 0 bases at J, with 12 bases between the two ends. Supplemented by reference TRBV30 and TRBJ2-7, the full variable domain reads SQTIHQWPATLVQPVGSPLSLECTVEGTSNPNLYWYRQAAGRGLQLLFYSVGIGQISSEVPQNLSASRPQDRQFILSSKKLLLSDSGFYLCAWRSPGSSYEQYFGPGTRLTVT.

This chain links TRBV19 with TRBJ2-3; no clear D gene. The V end lost 7 bases, the J end lost 0 bases, and 11 bases lay between the germline ends. The CDR3 runs to 14 residues. Per the germline V gene, CDR1 is LNHDA and CDR2 is SQIVND (reference sequence). CDR3 region: CASNHPGSTDTQYF. The CDR3 region has the DNA TGTGCCAGTAACCACCCCGGGAGCACAGATACGCAGTATTTT.

The V gene is TRBV5-1, the J gene TRBJ1-5, with 10 bases matching TRBD1. The CDR3 length is 14 residues. Germline V gives CDR1 SGHRS, CDR2 YFSETQ. The J segment lost 3 bases and the V segment lost 7 bases, leaving 4 bases of the junction unmatched. The CDR3 DNA follows: TGCGCCAGCCGAGGGACAGGGGACAATCAGCCCCAGCATTTT. It encodes CASRGTGDNQPQHF.

V and J are TRBV5-6 and TRBJ1-5; TRBD1 agrees at 8 bases. This CDR3 is built from 14 residues. V lost 0 bases and J lost 5; bases outside the gene matches: 1. Germline V gene sequence: CDR1 SGHDT, CDR2 YYEEEE. CDR3 residues: CASSLGTGYQPQHF. In DNA form, the CDR3 reads TGTGCCAGCAGCTTGGGGACAGGGTATCAGCCCCAGCATTTT. Full variable domain (rest looked up from reference TRBV5-6 and TRBJ1-5): DAGVTQSPTHLIKTRGQQVTLRCSPKSGHDTVSWYQQALGQGPQFIFQYYEEEERQRGNFPDRFSGHQFPNYSSELNVNALLLGDSALYLCASSLGTGYQPQHFGDGTRLSIL.

The chain carries TRBV28 and TRBJ1-5; D ambiguous. CDR1 and CDR2 (germline): MDHEN, SYDVKM. V was shortened by 8 bases and J by 1 base, with 6 bases between the two germline ends. The CDR3 extends over 12 amino acids. DNA of the CDR3: TGTGCCAGCGGCCTGAGCAATCAGCCCCAGCATTTT. As protein: CASGLSNQPQHF.

The chain joins TRBV7-8 to TRBJ2-2; 12 bases fit TRBD2. V lost 1 base and J lost 1; bases outside the gene matches: 4. Germline assignment: CDR1 SGHVS and CDR2 FQNEAQ. There are 18 residues in the CDR3. The CDR3 region is CASSLVVLAGGNTGELFF. The CDR3 coding sequence is TGTGCCAGCAGCTTAGTGGTACTAGCGGGGGGGAACACCGGGGAGCTGTTTTTT.

The V gene is TRBV29-1, the J gene TRBJ1-1; D remains ambiguous. Germline V gene data show CDR1 as SQVTM and CDR2 as ANQGSEA. The CDR3 spans 12 residues. The V gene lost 5 bases and the J gene lost 5 bases, with 12 bases spanning the gap. CDR3 residues: CSVIRGSTEAFF. CDR3 bases: TGCAGCGTTATACGGGGTTCTACTGAAGCTTTCTTT.

The rearrangement joins TRBV19 to TRBJ1-5; no clear D gene. The CDR3 has 14 residues. Trimming cost V 3 bases and J 5 bases, with 11 bases left between them. The germline CDR1 and CDR2 sequences are LNHDA and SQIVND (reference sequence). In nucleotides, the CDR3 is TGTGCCAGTAGTATTGGGCAGGTGGATCAGCCCCAGCATTTT. Residues: CASSIGQVDQPQHF.